This T cell receptor beta chain emerged from a study of human T cells and chemical hapten exposure. Study results and limitations: Significantly more large CDR3 similarity clusters were formed by expanded TCRs than by controls.

Trimming shortened V by 2 bases and J by 6 bases, and 14 bases separated the two germline ends. The CDR3 length is 14 residues. Germline CDR1 MNHEY, CDR2 SMNVEV (reference sequence). Unique molecular identifiers were affixed to discrete cDNA molecules within the library. Source study methods: Counting gave a median of around 89,000 TCRs per sample, with values ranging from about 23,224 to 700,000. In TCRdb, the RACE reads were re-called with MiXCR into one record per CDR3 protein. The V and J calls reflect TCRdb's pipeline rather than the authors' work. The sample contains 90,000 or so distinct CDR3 sequences, 10% to 13% of which appear only once. Concerning this clonotype: The antigen remains undetermined.

Time point indicated: patch test 1, 2 weeks after DPC sensitization. Treatment reported: therapeutic diphenylcyclopropenone sensitization with weekly scalp DPC. The chain combines TRBV27 with TRBJ2-7; D is possibly TRBD2 (6 bases). This sample comprised whole blood, obtained in connection with sensitization to the hapten diphenylcyclopropenone (DPC). The receptor was derived from a man in his forties with alopecia areata. Some clones in this sample may be carry-over from other donors' samples. This CDR3 reads CASSLQWRGGEQYF. The CDR3, as DNA: TGTGCCAGCAGTTTACAGTGGAGGGGCGGCGAGCAGTACTTC.